The rows below give T cell receptor beta chains drawn from one sample of a study of T cells in Graves' hyperthyroidism and ophthalmopathy. MiXCR was run by TCRdb on the multiplex PCR reads, yielding one entry per CDR3 protein. The sample has hundreds of thousands of distinct CDR3 sequences, less than 25% seen once. The specimen was blood. The receptor set was obtained from a man aged 25-45 years with Graves' ophthalmopathy. The CDR3 runs from the conserved cysteine through the conserved F or W. A D gene is named only where the DNA matches it firmly. Clone size is shown for a subset of rows, as once, few, many or a class of expanded clone.

size	J	V	D	DNA	CDR3
many	TRBJ2-2	TRBV24-1	NA	TGTGCCACCAGAGACCGAACCGGGGAGCTGTTTTTT	CATRDRTGELFF
many	TRBJ2-3	TRBV2	NA	TGTGCCAGCGGACCGTCAGGTGCAGTGGATACGCAGTATTTT	CASGPSGAVDTQYF
NA	TRBJ2-3	TRBV30	NA	TGTGCCTGGACCCCCATCGGGGGAGATACGCAGTATTTT	CAWTPIGGDTQYF
NA	TRBJ2-1	TRBV25-1	NA	TGTGCCAGCATCGGACTCGCCTACAATGAGCAGTTCTTC	CASIGLAYNEQFF
NA	TRBJ1-1	TRBV5-4	TRBD1	TGTGCCAGCAGCCCTGGGACAGGGGGGTCCCCCACTGAAGCTTTCTTT	CASSPGTGGSPTEAFF
many	TRBJ2-1	TRBV27	TRBD1	TGTGCCAGCAGTCGAACTCCGGGACAGGGGTACAATGAGCAGTTCTTC	CASSRTPGQGYNEQFF
NA	TRBJ1-5	TRBV6-1	NA	TGTGCCAGCAGCGGGGGGATTAATAGCAATCAGCCCCAGCATTTT	CASSGGINSNQPQHF
NA	TRBJ1-4	TRBV6-5	NA	TGTGCCAGCAGTTACATGGACGGGAAGGGGGAAAAACTGTTTTTT	CASSYMDGKGEKLFF
NA	TRBJ2-7	TRBV7-2	TRBD1	TGTGCCAGCAGCTCGACAGGGATCAACGAGCAGTACTTC	CASSSTGINEQYF
few	TRBJ2-3	TRBV28	NA	TGTGCATCTTACAGGGGAGGGGGTACAGATACGCAGTATTTT	CASYRGGGTDTQYF
many	TRBJ2-4	TRBV6-1	NA	TGTGCCAGCAGCAAAACCCCATTGGGAGGCAAAAACATTCAGTACTTC	CASSKTPLGGKNIQYF
few	TRBJ2-2	TRBV3-1	TRBD2	TGTGCCAGCAGCCAAGATCCCCAGCGGGAGCTGGCCGGGGAGCTGTTTTTT	CASSQDPQRELAGELFF
few	TRBJ2-5	TRBV18	NA	TGTGCCAGCTCACCACCGTCCCCCGCGGAGACCCAGTACTTC	CASSPPSPAETQYF
NA	TRBJ2-2	TRBV12-3/TRBV12-4	TRBD2	TGTGCCAGCACTCAACGTTTTGCGGGAGTCTTCACCGGGGAGCTGTTTTTT	CASTQRFAGVFTGELFF
NA	TRBJ2-7	TRBV3-1	NA	TGTGCCAGCAGCCAAGATCCGGCACTCTCCTACGAGCAGTACTTC	CASSQDPALSYEQYF
NA	TRBJ2-5	TRBV27	TRBD2	TGTGCCAGCAGTTTATATCTAGCGGGAGCGGGAGAGACCCAGTACTTC	CASSLYLAGAGETQYF
NA	TRBJ2-3	TRBV9	NA	TGTGCCAGCAGCGTCGGAGAAGGGCTAGCGCCGACAGATACGCAGTATTTT	CASSVGEGLAPTDTQYF
NA	TRBJ2-7	TRBV12-3/TRBV12-4	TRBD2	TGTGCCAGCAGTTTTCGTACGGGAGGACACCACGAGCAGTACTTC	CASSFRTGGHHEQYF
NA	TRBJ2-7	TRBV10-3	TRBD2	TGTGCCATCAGATCTAGCGGGGCCTCCTACGAGCAGTACTTC	CAIRSSGASYEQYF
NA	TRBJ1-1	TRBV4-2	NA	TGTGCCAGCAGCCAAGGGGTCTTGCGGGGGGCACCTGAAGCTTTCTTT	CASSQGVLRGAPEAFF
NA	TRBJ2-2	TRBV12-5	NA	TGTGCTAGTGGTTCTCCCCCCGGGGAGCTGTTTTTT	CASGSPPGELFF
few	TRBJ1-3	TRBV5-1	NA	TGCGCCAGCAGCTTGCAGGAGGGCTCTGGAAACACCATATATTTT	CASSLQEGSGNTIYF
NA	TRBJ2-3	TRBV7-9	NA	TGTGCCAGCAGCTACACAGGGTACAGCACAGATACGCAGTATTTT	CASSYTGYSTDTQYF
NA	TRBJ2-1	TRBV7-9	NA	TGTGCCAGCAGCGTAAAACAGTCGCACAATGAGCAGTTCTTC	CASSVKQSHNEQFF
NA	TRBJ1-5	TRBV24-1	TRBD1	TGTGCCACCAGCGCCCCGGGACAGAATCAGCCCCAGCATTTT	CATSAPGQNQPQHF
many	TRBJ2-2	TRBV28	NA	TGTGCCAGCAGTTTGTTTACCGGGGAGCTGTTTTTT	CASSLFTGELFF
many	TRBJ2-3	TRBV28	TRBD1	TGTGCCAGCGGGGACAGACTCACAGATACGCAGTATTTT	CASGDRLTDTQYF
once	TRBJ2-1	TRBV6-1	NA	TGTGCCAGCGCCCAACCCTCCTACAATGAGCAGTTCTTC	CASAQPSYNEQFF
few	TRBJ2-2	TRBV6-1	NA	TGTGCCAGCAGAGTACTAGGACGGAGCACCGGGGAGCTGTTTTTT	CASRVLGRSTGELFF
NA	TRBJ1-2	TRBV5-8	NA	TGTGCCAGCAGCCATGAGTTATTCCTTAACTATGGCTACACCTTC	CASSHELFLNYGYTF
few	TRBJ1-4	TRBV7-2	NA	TGTGCCAGCAGCTTAGGCGGACAGCCTAATGAAAAACTGTTTTTT	CASSLGGQPNEKLFF
NA	TRBJ2-7	TRBV5-1	NA	TGCGCCAGCAGCTTGAGACGGCTCGAGGAGCAGTACTTC	CASSLRRLEEQYF
many	TRBJ1-2	TRBV28	NA	TGTGCCAGCAGTTTGTTGGGGGGAGGTACGTCCGGCTACACCTTC	CASSLLGGGTSGYTF
many	TRBJ2-3	TRBV18	NA	TGTGCCAGCTCACCACCACTCACAGATACGCAGTATTTT	CASSPPLTDTQYF
NA	TRBJ1-6	TRBV14	TRBD1	TGTGCCAGCAGCCCCGACAGGGTGGAGGACGATTCACCCCTCCACTTT	CASSPDRVEDDSPLHF
NA	TRBJ2-6	TRBV20-1	NA	TGCAGTGCTAGTGCGGGGAACTCTGGGGCCAACGTCCTGACTTTC	CSASAGNSGANVLTF
many	TRBJ2-5	TRBV2	NA	TGTGCCAGCAGTAAGGGGGGGAACCAAGAGACCCAGTACTTC	CASSKGGNQETQYF
NA	TRBJ2-1	TRBV7-2	TRBD2	TGTGCCAGCAGCTCCCCGGGACTAGCGGGAGGCGAGCAGTTCTTC	CASSSPGLAGGEQFF
NA	TRBJ2-7	TRBV4-1	NA	TGCGCCAGCAGCCAAGCGCTACAGGGTTTCCCATACGAGCAGTACTTC	CASSQALQGFPYEQYF
few	TRBJ2-7	TRBV7-7	NA	TGTGCTAGCAGCTCCCTGGGGGTGGAGGGCGAGCAGTACTTC	CASSSLGVEGEQYF
NA	TRBJ2-7	TRBV6-5	TRBD2	TGTGCCAGCAGTTACTCGGCTAGCGGAGGCTACGAGCAGTACTTC	CASSYSASGGYEQYF
NA	TRBJ2-7	TRBV9	NA	TGTGCCAGCAGCCCCGGAGCAGCGGAAACCTACGAGCAGTACTTC	CASSPGAAETYEQYF
NA	TRBJ1-1	TRBV12-3/TRBV12-4	TRBD1	TGTGCCAGCAGTTCGTCAGGGGGCGCGGGCACTGAAGCTTTCTTT	CASSSSGGAGTEAFF
NA	TRBJ1-2	TRBV5-1	TRBD1	TGCGCCAGCAGCTATGACAGGGCCGGCTACACCTTC	CASSYDRAGYTF
few	TRBJ1-2	TRBV11-2	TRBD1	TGTGCCAGCAGCTACATTCCGGGACAGTCTTTAGCTAACTATGGCTACACCTTC	CASSYIPGQSLANYGYTF
NA	TRBJ2-7	TRBV5-1	NA	TGCGCCAGCAGCTTGGTTAGAGGAGGGTACGAGCAGTACTTC	CASSLVRGGYEQYF
NA	TRBJ1-1	TRBV18	TRBD1	TGTGCCAGCTCAGTAAAGGGGGCCCACAAGGCTGAAGCTTTCTTT	CASSVKGAHKAEAFF
many	TRBJ2-3	TRBV12-3/TRBV12-4	TRBD2	TGTGCCAGCAGTTTGACTAGCGGGTTCACAGATACGCAGTATTTT	CASSLTSGFTDTQYF
few	TRBJ2-5	TRBV6-2/TRBV6-3	TRBD2	TGTGCCAGCGGCCCAGCGGGAGGTGGGAAGACCCAGTACTTC	CASGPAGGGKTQYF
NA	TRBJ2-7	TRBV27	NA	TGTGCCAGCAGTTGTCGTGACGAGCAGTACTTC	CASSCRDEQYF